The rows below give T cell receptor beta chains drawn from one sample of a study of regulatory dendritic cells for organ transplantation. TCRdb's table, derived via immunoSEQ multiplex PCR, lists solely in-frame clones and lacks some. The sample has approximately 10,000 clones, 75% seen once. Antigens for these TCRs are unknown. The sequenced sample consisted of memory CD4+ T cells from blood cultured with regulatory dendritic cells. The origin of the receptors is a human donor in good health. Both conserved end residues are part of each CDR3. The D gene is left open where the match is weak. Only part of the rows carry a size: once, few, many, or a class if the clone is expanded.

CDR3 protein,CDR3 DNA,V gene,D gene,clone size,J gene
CASSSFGGANSGANVLTF,TGTGCCAGCAGCAGCTTCGGGGGGGCGAACTCTGGGGCCAACGTCCTGACTTTC,TRBV7-9,TRBD2,-,TRBJ2-6
CASSFKGAIQGAEQFF,TGTGCCAGCAGCTTTAAGGGTGCTATACAGGGCGCTGAGCAGTTCTTC,TRBV7-2,-,-,TRBJ2-1
CASSEAVWEQNIQYF,TGTGCCAGCAGCGAAGCAGTATGGGAGCAAAACATTCAGTACTTC,TRBV7-8,-,-,TRBJ2-4
CASTREETQYF,TGTGCCAGCACCCGAGAAGAGACCCAGTACTTC,TRBV5-4,-,-,TRBJ2-5
CASSFDFPSSYEQYF,TGTGCCAGCAGCTTCGACTTCCCCTCCTCCTACGAGCAGTACTTC,TRBV7-2,-,few,TRBJ2-7
CASRSTGNYGYTF,TGTGCCAGCAGATCGACAGGGAACTATGGCTACACCTTC,TRBV6-5,TRBD1,-,TRBJ1-2
CASRPGGDQNIQYF,TGTGCCAGCCGTCCTGGAGGGGACCAAAACATTCAGTACTTC,TRBV19,-,-,TRBJ2-4
CASSRLAGPTDTQYF,TGTGCCAGCAGTCGACTAGCGGGGCCCACAGATACGCAGTATTTT,TRBV6-1,TRBD2,-,TRBJ2-3
CASSSPPSEGDEAFF,TGTGCCAGCAGTAGCCCCCCGTCAGAGGGGGATGAAGCTTTCTTT,TRBV6-5,-,once,TRBJ1-1
CASSLEEGRYGYTF,TGTGCCAGCAGCTTGGAGGAGGGTCGATATGGCTACACCTTC,TRBV5-4,-,few,TRBJ1-2
CASNRQGPNTEAFF,TGTGCCAGCAATCGACAGGGACCGAACACTGAAGCTTTCTTT,TRBV27,TRBD1,few,TRBJ1-1
CASSLAGQASMNTEAFF,TGTGCCAGCAGCTTAGCCGGACAGGCCTCCATGAACACTGAAGCTTTCTTT,TRBV7-8,TRBD1,once,TRBJ1-1
CASSTGGKGNQPQHF,TGTGCCAGTAGTACAGGGGGAAAAGGCAATCAGCCCCAGCATTTT,TRBV19,TRBD1,-,TRBJ1-5
CASSAIGEQYF,TGTGCCTCAAGCGCTATAGGCGAGCAGTACTTC,TRBV6-6,-,-,TRBJ2-7
CASSGTGTYGYTF,TGTGCCAGCAGTGGGACAGGGACATATGGCTACACCTTC,TRBV6-1,TRBD1,-,TRBJ1-2
CASSLPDRESPLHF,TGCGCCAGCAGCCTCCCGGACAGGGAGTCACCCCTCCACTTT,TRBV4-1,TRBD1,medium-sized,TRBJ1-6
CASSPTGLETQYF,TGTGCCAGCAGCCCGACAGGGCTGGAGACCCAGTACTTC,TRBV6-6,TRBD1,-,TRBJ2-5
CASSSQGTGVYEQYF,TGTGCCAGCAGCTCCCAGGGGACAGGGGTCTACGAGCAGTACTTC,TRBV11-2,TRBD1,-,TRBJ2-7
CASSEASGTDYGYTF,TGTGCCAGCAGTGAAGCCTCCGGGACAGACTATGGCTACACCTTC,TRBV6-1,TRBD1,medium-sized,TRBJ1-2
CASGLEGGLRAFF,TGTGCTAGTGGTTTGGAGGGGGGGCTGAGGGCTTTCTTT,TRBV12-5,-,medium-sized,TRBJ1-1
CASSLRQTYEQYF,TGTGCCAGCAGCCTACGACAGACTTACGAGCAGTACTTC,TRBV11-3,-,-,TRBJ2-7
CASRTDSYNEQFF,TGTGCCAGCAGGACCGACAGCTACAATGAGCAGTTCTTC,TRBV6-5,-,-,TRBJ2-1
CASSSLGRAGHNEQFF,TGTGCCAGCAGTTCCCTTGGGAGAGCTGGCCACAATGAGCAGTTCTTC,TRBV6-5,-,-,TRBJ2-1
CASSVEYEQYF,TGTGCCAGCAGCGTCGAGTACGAGCAGTACTTC,TRBV7-2,-,-,TRBJ2-7
CASSVGWGGLAVQETQYF,TGTGCCAGCAGCGTGGGCTGGGGGGGACTAGCGGTCCAAGAGACCCAGTACTTC,TRBV9,TRBD2,-,TRBJ2-5
CASTRADYNYGYTF,TGTGCCAGCACAAGGGCAGACTATAACTATGGCTACACCTTC,TRBV7-9,-,once,TRBJ1-2
CAISKGQGEAFF,TGTGCCATCAGCAAGGGACAGGGTGAAGCTTTCTTT,TRBV10-3,TRBD1,-,TRBJ1-1
CASSPSGTGDHEQYF,TGTGCCAGCAGCCCTTCCGGGACAGGGGACCACGAGCAGTACTTC,TRBV11-3,TRBD1,-,TRBJ2-7
CASSLVLAGTDTQYF,TGTGCCAGCAGCTTGGTTCTAGCGGGCACAGATACGCAGTATTTT,TRBV5-8,TRBD2,-,TRBJ2-3
CASSLTGGVTDTQYF,TGTGCCAGCAGCTTAACAGGGGGAGTCACAGATACGCAGTATTTT,TRBV7-9,TRBD1,few,TRBJ2-3
CASSQNAGGTFYEQYF,TGCGCCAGCAGCCAAAACGCAGGGGGCACGTTCTACGAGCAGTACTTC,TRBV4-1,TRBD1,-,TRBJ2-7
CASSMTRGEQYF,TGTGCCAGCAGTATGACCCGGGGGGAGCAGTACTTC,TRBV7-2,-,once,TRBJ2-7
CASSQTGETEAFF,TGCGCCAGCAGCCAGACAGGGGAGACTGAAGCTTTCTTT,TRBV5-1,TRBD1,-,TRBJ1-1
CASSLSLYEQYF,TGTGCCAGCAGCTTATCTCTTTACGAGCAGTACTTC,TRBV7-2,-,-,TRBJ2-7
CAISGQGSVNTEAFF,TGTGCCATCAGTGGACAGGGGAGCGTGAACACTGAAGCTTTCTTT,TRBV10-3,TRBD1,-,TRBJ1-1